Here is one TCR beta chain with its context. Its target is not known. The sample comes from a study of cytomegalovirus exposure and HLA in healthy donors. Study context: Researchers found that about 84% of 300 to 450 genotyped donors fell within the Caucasian-associated ancestry cluster.

Primers: 60 Vbeta forward and 13 Jbeta reverse. Profiled with immunoSEQ multiplex PCR; TCRdb holds only in-frame clones, not every one. Counted here are over 90,000 clones, roughly 74% occurring once; the ten biggest clones make up about 14%. Study-wide results and limits: Researchers reportedly found TCR beta sequences accurately predicted most subjects' HLA-A and HLA-B alleles. The study listed roughly 150 cytomegalovirus-associated TCR beta chains. Testing in vitro showed a few CMV-associated chains specific for CMV antigens.

CDR1 SEHNR and CDR2 FQNEAQ come from the germline V gene (reference sequence). After removal of 1 base from V and 1 base from J, the junction contained 6 bases not matched to a gene. The CDR3 has 16 residues. Sequenced input: PBMCs. The chain employs TRBV7-9 and TRBJ1-2, with 7 bases aligning to TRBD1. This clonotype originated in a woman aged 70 to 79 in good health and CMV-seropositive. CDR3: CASSLDGTAGNYGYTF. The CDR3 region has the DNA TGTGCCAGCAGCTTAGATGGGACAGCGGGTAACTATGGCTACACCTTC.